What follows describes a single T cell receptor beta chain. Its cognate antigen is unknown. V shed 3 bases and J 4 bases; nucleotides not matched to a gene: 11. CDR1 is SEHNR and CDR2 is FQNEAQ in the germline V gene (reference sequence). The CDR3 sequence is 17 residues long. PCR employed 60 Vbeta and 13 Jbeta primers. The method was immunoSEQ multiplex PCR; TCRdb's version includes in-frame clones alone and lacks a portion of them. The table includes approximately 180,000 clones, 70% to 80% detected once. These data are taken from a study of cytomegalovirus exposure and HLA in healthy donors. Turning to the study itself: In an early release, HLA-typed donors contributed 80 million to 95 million unique TCR sequences. The Caucasian-associated ancestry cluster contained 81% of the approximately 400 genotyped donors. General study findings and limits: When analyzed later, a missense DCLRE1C variant was found to be linked to TCR beta V- and J-gene trimming.

The rearrangement uses TRBV7-9 and TRBJ2-3, with 9 nucleotides matching TRBD2. The clonotype comes from a woman aged 25 to 39 in good health and CMV-seropositive. The sequenced sample was PBMCs. CDR3 in DNA: TGTGCCAGCAGCTTTTGGAAGGGACTAGCAAATTCAGATACGCAGTATTTT. It translates to CASSFWKGLANSDTQYF. Using reference TRBV7-9 and TRBJ2-3 for the parts outside the CDR3, the full variable domain is DTGVSQNPRHKITKRGQNVTFRCDPISEHNRLYWYRQTLGQGPEFLTYFQNEAQLEKSRLLSDRFSAERPKGSFSTLEIQRTEQGDSAMYLCASSFWKGLANSDTQYFGPGTRLTVL.